One sample yielded the 11 T cell receptor beta chains listed below, sequenced in a study of T cell repertoires in cytomegalovirus infection. Using its own MiXCR run on the reads, TCRdb lists one record per CDR3 protein. Of roughly 990,000 distinct CDR3 sequences in the sample, approximately 32% were seen once. These TCRs' antigens remain unknown. Source: cultured CD8+ T cells from PBMCs, taken from culture after CMV antigen stimulation. Source of these receptors: a human donor in good health (CMV status not recorded). Some clones in this sample may be carry-over from other donors' samples.

J is TRBJ2-1 and V is TRBV20-1, with a possible D match to TRBD2 (5 bases). This CDR3 region has 14 residues. Germline CDR1 is DFQATT and CDR2 is SNEGSKA (reference sequence). Deletions cut 5 bases from V and 6 bases from J, with 17 bases between. The CDR3: CSASSPGGGNEQFF. The CDR3, as DNA: TGCAGTGCTTCCTCCCCCGGAGGAGGCAATGAGCAGTTCTTC.

This clonotype was observed a handful of times. The chain employs TRBV7-9 and TRBJ1-1, with D tentatively TRBD1 (5 bases). Per the germline V gene, CDR1 is SEHNR and CDR2 is FQNEAQ (reference sequence). Trimming removed 5 bases from V and 5 bases from J, with 12 bases in between. The CDR3 has 13 amino acids. In DNA form, the CDR3 reads TGTGCCAGCAGCAATCGGGGGGAAACTGAAGCTTTCTTT. Protein: CASSNRGETEAFF.

In this sample, this clonotype turned up once. The chain combines TRBV7-9 with TRBJ1-2; D is undetermined. Between the trimmed V and J ends, which lost 10 bases and 3 bases, there was a span of 24 bases. This CDR3 has 16 residues. The germline V gene encodes CDR1 SEHNR and CDR2 FQNEAQ (reference sequence). The CDR3 coding sequence is TGTGCCAACCGACACCAATTGTCGAAGGAGTACTATGGCTACACCTTC. Amino acid sequence: CANRHQLSKEYYGYTF.

This clonotype was seen at least ten times. J is TRBJ1-1 and V is TRBV7-9; no reliable D call. Trimming left V 5 bases short and J 1 base short, with 11 bases between. The CDR3 runs to 14 residues. Germline CDR1 is SEHNR and CDR2 is FQNEAQ (reference sequence). CDR3 bases: TGTGCCAGCAGCAACCTAACAGCGAACACTGAAGCTTTCTTT. This codes for CASSNLTANTEAFF.

The chain uses TRBV19 and TRBJ1-1; D unresolved. There are 13 residues in the CDR3. The germline CDR1 and CDR2 sequences are LNHDA and SQIVND (reference sequence). V was clipped by 6 bases and J by 1 base, with 9 bases between them. Here the CDR3 DNA reads TGTGCCAGTAGAAGGGCTACGAACACTGAAGCTTTCTTT. This translates into CASRRATNTEAFF.

The V and J genes are TRBV6-5 and TRBJ1-2, with TRBD1 matching over 10 bases. There are 16 residues in the CDR3. The junction had 3 bases not matched to a gene; V was cut back by 0 bases and J by 2 bases. Germline V CDR1 and CDR2: MNHEY, SVGAGI. CDR3 loop: CASSYSVDRGNYGYTF. The CDR3, as DNA: TGTGCCAGCAGTTACTCGGTGGACAGGGGGAACTATGGCTACACCTTC.

J is TRBJ2-3 and V is TRBV7-8; D possibly corresponds to TRBD2 (7 bases). The CDR3 loop spans 23 amino acids. The germline V gene has CDR1 SGHVS and CDR2 FQNEAQ. Trimming stripped 2 bases from V and 6 bases from J, with 39 bases between. As DNA, the CDR3 is TGTGCCAGCAGCTTAATAAAACCCTCGGTACTATGGGCGGGGGCCGGCTCCGTGGATACGCAGTATTTT. Encoded protein: CASSLIKPSVLWAGAGSVDTQYF.

The chain is built from TRBV7-4 and TRBJ1-2; possibly TRBD1 for D (5 bases). Trimming removed 5 bases at V and 2 bases at J, with 12 bases between. CDR1 and CDR2 (germline): SGHVT, SQSDAQ. The CDR3 has 14 amino acids. The CDR3 nucleotides are TGTGCCAGCAGCGAAGGGACCTACAACTATGGCTACACCTTC. Translated, it gives CASSEGTYNYGYTF.

V and J are TRBV2 and TRBJ2-1; TRBD2 is a possible D gene (6 bases). The CDR3 length is 14 residues. V was clipped by 11 bases and J by 0 bases, with 14 bases between them. Per germline, CDR1 SNHLY and CDR2 FYNNEI. Here the CDR3 reads CAWVGGTSYNEQFF. The CDR3, as DNA: TGTGCCTGGGTCGGAGGGACCTCCTACAATGAGCAGTTCTTC.

V and J are TRBV5-4 and TRBJ1-2, with 7 bases matching TRBD1. The CDR3 contains 16 residues. V gave up 3 bases and J gave up 5 bases; unmatched junction bases: 13. Germline CDR1 and CDR2: SGHNT and YYREEE (reference sequence). The CDR3 reads CASSWKTGEVGYGYTF. CDR3 sequence (DNA): TGTGCCAGCAGCTGGAAAACAGGGGAGGTGGGATATGGCTACACCTTC.

This clonotype has only a few counts. This chain uses TRBV9 with TRBJ1-1, with 7 positions matching TRBD1. The V segment lost 0 bases and the J segment 4 bases; nucleotides outside the gene matches: 3. The CDR3 runs to 14 residues. Germline values: CDR1 SGDLS, CDR2 YYNGEE. The CDR3 reads CASSVATGVTEAFF. The CDR3 DNA sequence: TGTGCCAGCAGCGTAGCTACAGGGGTCACTGAAGCTTTCTTT.